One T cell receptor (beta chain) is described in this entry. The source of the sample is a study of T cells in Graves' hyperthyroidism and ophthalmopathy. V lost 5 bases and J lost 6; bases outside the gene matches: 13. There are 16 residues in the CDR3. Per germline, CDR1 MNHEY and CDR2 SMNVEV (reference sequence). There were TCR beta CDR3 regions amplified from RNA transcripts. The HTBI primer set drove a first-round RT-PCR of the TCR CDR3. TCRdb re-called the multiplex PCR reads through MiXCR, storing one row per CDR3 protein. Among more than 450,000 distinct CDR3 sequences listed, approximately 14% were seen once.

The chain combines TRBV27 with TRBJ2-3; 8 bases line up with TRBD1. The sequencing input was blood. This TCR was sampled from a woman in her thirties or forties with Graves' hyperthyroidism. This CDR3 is CASSQAGTGSVDTQYF. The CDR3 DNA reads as TGTGCCAGCAGTCAAGCCGGGACAGGCTCGGTCGATACGCAGTATTTT.